Each of the 22 T cell receptor beta chains below was sequenced from the same sample in a study of response to subunit inactivated influenza vaccine. TCRdb recomputed calls from the RT-PCR reads with MiXCR, one row per CDR3 protein. The sample consists of roughly 290,000 distinct CDR3 sequences, just over 20% of them appearing once. The source material was PBMCs from blood, sampled approximately 20 months after vaccination. Every receptor here comes from a man between 50 and 75 years old who received an inactivated influenza vaccine.

V is TRBV5-6 and J is TRBJ1-1; TRBD1 matches 11 bases. The CDR3 sequence is 16 residues long. Germline CDR1 and CDR2: SGHDT and YYEEEE. Germline trimming cut 2 bases from V and 0 bases from J; bases unmatched to any gene: 3. The CDR3, as DNA: TGTGCCAGCAGCTTAGGACAGGGGGCCATGAACACTGAAGCTTTCTTT. As protein: CASSLGQGAMNTEAFF.

The V and J genes are TRBV9 and TRBJ2-7, with 8 bases aligning to TRBD2. The V segment lost 2 bases and the J segment 5 bases; nucleotides outside the gene matches: 6. This CDR3 region has 14 residues. The germline V gene has CDR1 SGDLS and CDR2 YYNGEE. The CDR3 sequence: CASSVGLAPNEQYF. CDR3 coding DNA: TGTGCCAGCAGCGTCGGACTAGCTCCGAACGAGCAGTACTTC.

This sequence joins TRBV6-2 or TRBV6-3 and TRBJ2-1; TRBD1 aligns across 9 bases. Germline CDR1 reads MNHEY; CDR2 reads SVGEGT. CDR3 length: 16 amino acids. J was trimmed by 0 bases and V by 6 bases; bases with no gene match: 6. The DNA for the CDR3 is TGTGCCAGCAGACGGACAGGGGAGATCTCCTACAATGAGCAGTTCTTC. This sequence encodes CASRRTGEISYNEQFF.

This clonotype was seen only a few times. The chain recombines TRBV12-3 or TRBV12-4 with TRBJ2-5; D gene unclear. V lost 6 bases and J lost 5, with 16 bases in between. CDR3 length equals 14 residues. The CDR3 coding sequence is TGTGCCAGCAGAGCTAATACCAATCTGGAGACCCAGTACTTC. It is translated as CASRANTNLETQYF.

This clonotype has just one count. CDR3 region: CASQPGGVSGANVLTF. In DNA form, the CDR3 reads TGTGCCAGCCAGCCAGGAGGCGTATCTGGGGCCAACGTCCTGACTTTC. The rearrangement uses TRBV6-2 or TRBV6-3 and TRBJ2-6; a possible D gene is TRBD2 (5 bases). Per the germline V gene, CDR1 is MNHEY and CDR2 is SVGEGT. The CDR3 runs to 16 residues. Trimming took off 8 bases at V and 1 base at J, with 15 bases between the two ends.

This clonotype was found a few times. The chain links TRBV3-1 to TRBJ2-7; TRBD2 aligns across 12 bases. The germline CDR1 and CDR2 sequences are LGHDT and YNNKEL (reference sequence). V was pared by 7 bases and J by 4 bases, with 2 bases of the junction left unmatched. The CDR3 has 13 residues. CDR3: CASKLAGGYEQYF. As DNA, the CDR3 is TGTGCCAGCAAACTAGCGGGAGGTTACGAGCAGTACTTC.

This clonotype was seen just once. The rearrangement uses TRBV6-2 or TRBV6-3 and TRBJ2-1, with TRBD2 matching over 8 bases. The CDR3 has 15 residues. Germline V gives CDR1 MNHEY, CDR2 SVGEGT. The V segment lost 6 bases and the J segment 10 bases; nucleotides outside the gene matches: 14. CDR3 sequence reads: CASSQPSGRWGEQFF. In DNA, the CDR3 is TGTGCCAGCAGCCAGCCTAGCGGGCGCTGGGGGGAGCAGTTCTTC.

This clonotype has only one observation. The genes are TRBV5-1 and TRBJ2-1; D is ambiguous. CDR1 and CDR2 from the germline V gene are SGHRS and YFSETQ. V dropped 0 bases and J dropped 3 bases, with 10 bases sitting between them. CDR3 length: 15 residues. The CDR3 is CASSLVSGSYNEQFF. Written as DNA, the CDR3 is TGCGCCAGCAGCTTGGTTTCAGGAAGCTACAATGAGCAGTTCTTC.

V and J are TRBV7-9 and TRBJ1-5; D perhaps matches TRBD1 (6 bases). Looked up from germline, CDR1 is SEHNR and CDR2 is FQNEAQ (reference sequence). The CDR3 consists of 14 residues. V shed 0 bases and J shed 7 bases, with 10 bases lying between them. In nucleotides, the CDR3 is TGTGCCAGCAGCTTAGCGTCAGGGGAACAGCCCCAGCATTTT. Protein product: CASSLASGEQPQHF.

This clonotype has a handful of counts. The chain has TRBV12-3 or TRBV12-4 and TRBJ2-3, with D uncertain. CDR3 length: 13 amino acids. Trimming cost V 6 bases and J 2 bases, with 9 bases left between them. The CDR3 DNA is TGTGCCAGCAGCCTACTGACCACAGATACGCAGTATTTT. Translated, it gives CASSLLTTDTQYF.

The table lists this clonotype with a few counts. The chain employs TRBV18 and TRBJ1-5; tentative D call: TRBD1 (5 bases). Germline V CDR1 and CDR2: KGHSH, LQKENI. Trimming pared 4 bases from V and 5 bases from J, leaving 15 bases between. The CDR3 sequence is 15 residues long. The CDR3 nucleotides read TGTGCCAGCTCACACCTTGCAGGGTCCGATCAGCCCCAGCATTTT. Amino acid sequence: CASSHLAGSDQPQHF.

The V call is TRBV20-1, the J call TRBJ1-1, with D possibly TRBD1 on 6 matching bases. Germline lookup yields CDR1 DFQATT and CDR2 SNEGSKA (reference sequence). The CDR3 is made up of 14 amino acids. V shed 3 bases and J shed 4 bases, with 15 bases lying between them. The CDR3 DNA is TGCAGTGCTAGCATGGCAGGGGTAGGCACTGAAGCTTTCTTT. Residues: CSASMAGVGTEAFF.

This clonotype was seen ten or more times. The V and J genes are TRBV6-1 and TRBJ1-6; D is unresolved. The CDR3 runs to 11 residues. The germline gives CDR1 MNHNS, CDR2 SASEGT. The V end lost 7 bases, the J end lost 7 bases, and 5 bases lay between the germline ends. The CDR3 bases are TGTGCCAGCAAGGCGAATTCACCCCTCCACTTT. It is translated as CASKANSPLHF.

This rearrangement joins TRBV21-1 to TRBJ2-3; the DNA was not compared with TRBD2, the D call given in the table. TRBV21-1 is deemed a pseudogene. This CDR3 has 16 amino acids. This chain's CDR3 is CASSKETRCSTDTQYF. The DNA for the CDR3 is TGTGCCAGCAGCAAAGAGACCCGCTGTAGCACAGATACGCAGTATTTT.

This clonotype was counted at least ten times. This chain connects TRBV5-1 to TRBJ1-2, with no clear D. CDR3 size: 13 residues. Germline V CDR1 and CDR2: SGHRS, YFSETQ. V gave up 4 bases and J gave up 8 bases, with 15 bases separating them. This CDR3 reads CASSLAGEGGYTF. In nucleotides, the CDR3 is TGCGCCAGCAGCCTTGCCGGGGAAGGAGGCTACACCTTC.

The chain links TRBV4-2 to TRBJ1-1, with D unclear. CDR1 is LGHNA and CDR2 is YNFKEQ in the germline V gene. Trimming removed 0 bases at V and 1 base at J, with 9 bases between. This CDR3 spans 15 amino acids. The CDR3 nucleotides read TGTGCCAGCAGCCAAGAAGACATGCCGAACACTGAAGCTTTCTTT. This codes for CASSQEDMPNTEAFF.

The V gene is TRBV20-1, the J gene TRBJ2-5, with 12 positions matching TRBD2. This CDR3 spans 15 amino acids. Trimming took 6 bases from V and 8 from J; bases not matched to a gene: 13. Germline CDR1 DFQATT, CDR2 SNEGSKA (reference sequence). The CDR3, as DNA: TGCAGTGCCCACTCACCTAGCGGGGGGGAATTAACCCAGTACTTC. Protein product: CSAHSPSGGELTQYF.

This clonotype was seen more than once but under ten times. V is TRBV4-2 and J is TRBJ1-5; no definite D call. The CDR3 covers 17 residues. Germline assignment: CDR1 LGHNA and CDR2 YNFKEQ. Trimming left V 1 base short and J 0 bases short, with 13 bases between. The CDR3 DNA sequence: TGTGCCAGCAGCCAAGGAGTTCTCCAGTATAGCAATCAGCCCCAGCATTTT. Encoded protein: CASSQGVLQYSNQPQHF.

With respect to this clonotype: This may stem from a read error, because a much larger clone lies one nucleotide away. The chain recombines TRBV9 with TRBJ1-2; TRBD1 agrees at 7 bases. V was pared by 6 bases and J by 8 bases, with 16 bases of the junction left unmatched. The CDR3 runs 15 residues. Germline V gene sequence: CDR1 SGDLS, CDR2 YYNGEE. For the CDR3, the DNA is TGTGCCAGCACAACCGGGACAAGGGGGCGTCTGGGCTACACCTTC. This sequence encodes CASTTGTRGRLGYTF.

V is TRBV20-1 and J is TRBJ1-2; TRBD1 matches at 8 bases. The CDR3 has 14 amino acids. The germline V gene encodes CDR1 DFQATT and CDR2 SNEGSKA (reference sequence). V was clipped by 7 bases and J by 4 bases; unmatched bases: 11. The CDR3 sequence: CSVRSGGTVYGYTF. The CDR3, as DNA: TGCAGTGTAAGGTCAGGGGGCACCGTCTATGGCTACACCTTC.

The chain joins TRBV15 to TRBJ2-3; D ambiguous. Germline values: CDR1 LNHNV, CDR2 YYDKDF (reference sequence). The CDR3 covers 19 residues. V shed 1 base and J shed 0 bases, with 20 bases lying between them. As DNA, the CDR3 is TGTGCCACCAGCAGAGTGGCAGGAACAACCTATTCTAGCACAGATACGCAGTATTTT. This encodes CATSRVAGTTYSSTDTQYF.

The chain couples TRBV6-1 to TRBJ2-5; D is unclear. Per the germline V gene, CDR1 is MNHNS and CDR2 is SASEGT. Trimming took 5 bases from V and 5 from J, leaving 15 bases between them. CDR3 length: 14 residues. CDR3 region: CASSRTQGRETQYF. DNA for the CDR3: TGTGCCAGCAGTCGGACCCAAGGTCGGGAGACCCAGTACTTC.